This record looks at one TCR beta chain sequence and its context. The entry originates in a study of blood T cell repertoires in COVID-19. The germline V gene has CDR1 SGHTA and CDR2 FQGTGA. V shed 4 bases, J shed 9 bases, and the junction held 12 bases outside the gene matches. The CDR3 contains 16 residues. Method: immunoSEQ multiplex PCR; TCRdb's copy keeps in-frame clones and lacks some. The sample carries a few hundred thousand clones, 80% to 95% recorded once. The receptor comes from a person aged 18 to 35 with COVID-19, enrolled during active disease. Material: peripheral blood. This chain joins TRBV7-3 and TRBJ2-1; 10 nucleotides match TRBD2. The CDR3 loop is CASSSSDSGRAAEQFF. The CDR3 nucleotides read TGTGCCAGCAGCTCTTCCGACAGCGGGAGGGCCGCTGAGCAGTTCTTC.